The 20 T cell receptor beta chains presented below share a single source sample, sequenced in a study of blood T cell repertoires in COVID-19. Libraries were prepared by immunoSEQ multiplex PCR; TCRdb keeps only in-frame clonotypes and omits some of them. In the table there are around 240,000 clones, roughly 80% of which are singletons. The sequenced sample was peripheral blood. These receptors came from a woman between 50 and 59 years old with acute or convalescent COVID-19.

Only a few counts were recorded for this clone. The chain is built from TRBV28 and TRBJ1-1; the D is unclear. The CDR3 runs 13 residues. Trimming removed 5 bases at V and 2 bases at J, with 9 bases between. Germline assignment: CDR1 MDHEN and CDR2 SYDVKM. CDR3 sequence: CASSPGFNTEAFF. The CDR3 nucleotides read TGTGCCAGCAGTCCGGGATTTAACACTGAAGCTTTCTTT.

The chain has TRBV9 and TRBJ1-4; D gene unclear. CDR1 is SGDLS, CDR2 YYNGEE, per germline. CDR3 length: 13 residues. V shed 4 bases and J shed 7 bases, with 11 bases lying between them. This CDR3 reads CASSREVGEKLFF. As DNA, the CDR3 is TGTGCCAGCAGCAGGGAGGTTGGTGAAAAACTGTTTTTT.

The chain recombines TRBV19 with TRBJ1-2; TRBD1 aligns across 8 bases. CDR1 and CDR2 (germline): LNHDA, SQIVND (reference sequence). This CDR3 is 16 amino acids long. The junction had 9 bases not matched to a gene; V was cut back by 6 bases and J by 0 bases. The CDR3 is CASSDRGFPTNYGYTF. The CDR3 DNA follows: TGTGCCAGTAGCGACAGGGGATTCCCGACTAACTATGGCTACACCTTC.

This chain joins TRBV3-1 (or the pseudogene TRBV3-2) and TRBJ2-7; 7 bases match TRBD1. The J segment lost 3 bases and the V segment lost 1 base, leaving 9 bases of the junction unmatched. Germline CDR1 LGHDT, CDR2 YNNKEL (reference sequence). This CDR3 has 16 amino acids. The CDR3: CASSQGIQGQGYEQYF. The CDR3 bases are TGTGCCAGCAGCCAAGGGATACAGGGGCAGGGCTACGAGCAGTACTTC.

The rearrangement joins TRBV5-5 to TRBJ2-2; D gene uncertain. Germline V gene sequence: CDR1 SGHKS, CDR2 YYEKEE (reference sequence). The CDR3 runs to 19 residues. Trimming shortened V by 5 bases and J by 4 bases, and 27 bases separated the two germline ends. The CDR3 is CASSLVVIRFGSGTGELFF. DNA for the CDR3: TGTGCCAGCAGTCTCGTAGTCATTCGGTTTGGGTCGGGCACCGGGGAGCTGTTTTTT.

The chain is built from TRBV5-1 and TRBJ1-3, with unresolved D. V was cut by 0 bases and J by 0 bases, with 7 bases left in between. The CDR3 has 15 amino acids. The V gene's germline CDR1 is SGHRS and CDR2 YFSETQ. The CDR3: CASSLEPGSGNTIYF. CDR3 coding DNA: TGCGCCAGCAGCTTGGAGCCAGGCTCTGGAAACACCATATATTTT.

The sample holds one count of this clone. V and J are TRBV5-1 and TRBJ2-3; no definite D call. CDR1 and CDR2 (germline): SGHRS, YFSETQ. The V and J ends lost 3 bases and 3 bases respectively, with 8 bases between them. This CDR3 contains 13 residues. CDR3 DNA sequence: TGCGCCAGCAGCTCGACGACAACAGATACGCAGTATTTT. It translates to CASSSTTTDTQYF.

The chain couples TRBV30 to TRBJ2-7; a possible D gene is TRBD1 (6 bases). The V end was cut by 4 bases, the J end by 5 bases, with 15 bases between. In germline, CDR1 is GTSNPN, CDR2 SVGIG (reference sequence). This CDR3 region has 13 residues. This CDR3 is CAWTQTGDNEQYF. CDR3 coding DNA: TGTGCCTGGACCCAGACAGGAGACAACGAGCAGTACTTC.

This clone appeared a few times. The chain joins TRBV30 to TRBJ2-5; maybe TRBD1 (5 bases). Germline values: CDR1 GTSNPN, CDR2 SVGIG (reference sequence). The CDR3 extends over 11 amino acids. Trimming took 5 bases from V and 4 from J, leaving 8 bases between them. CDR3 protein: CAWGQGETQYF. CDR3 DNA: TGTGCCTGGGGGCAGGGAGAGACCCAGTACTTC. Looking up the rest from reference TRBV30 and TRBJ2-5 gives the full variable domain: SQTIHQWPATLVQPVGSPLSLECTVEGTSNPNLYWYRQAAGRGLQLLFYSVGIGQISSEVPQNLSASRPQDRQFILSSKKLLLSDSGFYLCAWGQGETQYFGPGTRLLVL.

CDR3 nucleotide sequence: TGCGCCAGCAGCCAGCAGACTAGCGGTTTCAATGAGCAGTTCTTC. Protein: CASSQQTSGFNEQFF. The rearrangement joins TRBV4-1 to TRBJ2-1, with 9 nucleotides matching TRBD2. Germline loops: CDR1 MGHRA, CDR2 YSYEKL. V was pared by 3 bases and J by 6 bases, with 6 bases of the junction left unmatched. This CDR3 has 15 residues.

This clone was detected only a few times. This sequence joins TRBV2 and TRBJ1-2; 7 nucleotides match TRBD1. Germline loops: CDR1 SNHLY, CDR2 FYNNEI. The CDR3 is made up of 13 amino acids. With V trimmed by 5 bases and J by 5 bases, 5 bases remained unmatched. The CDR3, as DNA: TGTGCCAGCAGTTATGACAGGGCGTATGGCTACACCTTC. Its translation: CASSYDRAYGYTF.

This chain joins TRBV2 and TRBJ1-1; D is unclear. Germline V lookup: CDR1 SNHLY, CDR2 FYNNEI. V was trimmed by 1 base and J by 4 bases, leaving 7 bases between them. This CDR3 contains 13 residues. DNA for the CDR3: TGTGCCAGCAGTGAAGGGCGGGTCACTGAAGCTTTCTTT. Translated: CASSEGRVTEAFF.

CDR3 sequence: CAISGHNEQFF. The DNA for the CDR3 is TGTGCCATCAGTGGGCACAATGAGCAGTTCTTC. The chain links TRBV10-3 to TRBJ2-1; D gene uncertain. Germline CDR1 is ENHRY and CDR2 is SYGVKD. The CDR3 runs 11 residues. Trimming cost V 4 bases and J 5 bases, with 3 bases left between them.

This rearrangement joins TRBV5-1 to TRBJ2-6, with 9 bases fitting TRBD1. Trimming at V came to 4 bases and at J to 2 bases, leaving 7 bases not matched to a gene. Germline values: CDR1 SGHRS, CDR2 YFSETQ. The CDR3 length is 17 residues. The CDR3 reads CASSEGDRVAGANVLTF. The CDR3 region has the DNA TGCGCCAGCAGCGAGGGGGACAGGGTGGCTGGGGCCAACGTCCTGACTTTC.

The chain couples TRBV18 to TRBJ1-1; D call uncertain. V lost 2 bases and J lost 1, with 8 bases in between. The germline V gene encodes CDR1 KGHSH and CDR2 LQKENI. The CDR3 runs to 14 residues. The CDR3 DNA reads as TGTGCCAGCTCACCAACGGGAAGGAACACTGAAGCTTTCTTT. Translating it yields CASSPTGRNTEAFF.

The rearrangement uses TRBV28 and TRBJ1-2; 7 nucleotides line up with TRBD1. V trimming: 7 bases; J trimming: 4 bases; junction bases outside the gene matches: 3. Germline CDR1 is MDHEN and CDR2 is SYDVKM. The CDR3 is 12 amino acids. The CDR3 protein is CASTGQRYGYTF. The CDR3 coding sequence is TGTGCCAGCACGGGACAGCGCTATGGCTACACCTTC.

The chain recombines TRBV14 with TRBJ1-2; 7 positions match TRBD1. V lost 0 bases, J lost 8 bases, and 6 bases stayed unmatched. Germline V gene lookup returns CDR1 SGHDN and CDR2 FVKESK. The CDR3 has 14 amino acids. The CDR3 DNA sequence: TGTGCCAGCAGCCAAGAGGTGACAGGGCGAGGCTACACCTTC. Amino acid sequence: CASSQEVTGRGYTF.

The CDR3 region is CASSSGYGYTF. The DNA of the CDR3 is TGTGCCAGCAGTTCCGGCTATGGCTACACCTTC. The chain uses TRBV28 and TRBJ1-2; D not resolved. The germline CDR1 and CDR2 sequences are MDHEN and SYDVKM. The V end was cut by 4 bases, the J end by 4 bases, with 4 bases between. The CDR3 totals 11 residues.

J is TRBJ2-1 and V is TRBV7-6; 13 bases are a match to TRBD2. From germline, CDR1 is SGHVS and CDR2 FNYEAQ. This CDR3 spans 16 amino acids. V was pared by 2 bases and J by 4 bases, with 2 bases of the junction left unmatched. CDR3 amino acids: CASSLLGLAGYNEQFF. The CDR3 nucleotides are TGTGCCAGCAGCTTACTGGGACTAGCGGGGTACAATGAGCAGTTCTTC.

For the CDR3, the DNA is TGTGCCAGCAGTTATCAAGCGGGGGGGTTAGATACGCAGTATTTT. Its protein is CASSYQAGGLDTQYF. The chain employs TRBV6-2 or TRBV6-3 and TRBJ2-3; TRBD2 agrees at 10 bases. Germline CDR1 MNHEY, CDR2 SVGEGT. The V segment lost 3 bases and the J segment 5 bases; nucleotides outside the gene matches: 5. CDR3 length: 15 residues.